This T cell receptor beta chain originates from a study of blood T cell repertoires in COVID-19. Study at large: Samples taken during acute and convalescent COVID-19 were collected in the United States, Italy and Spain. Sources were T cells, B-cell-depleted T cells, or PBMCs; the material itself was cDNA or gDNA.

Per the original methods: Amplified reference gene primers provided the basis for estimating nucleated cell counts. The repertoire was sequenced with immunoSEQ multiplex PCR; TCRdb's copy has only in-frame clones and lacks some. The V and J calls and clone size are taken from that table; D and trimming were inferred from the DNA. There are roughly 280,000 clones in the sample; about 86% occur only once, and around 3.6% lies in the top ten. The CDR3 sequence is 13 residues long. Germline loops: CDR1 SGHDT, CDR2 YYEEEE. Trimming stripped 4 bases from V and 4 bases from J, with 11 bases between. This receptor was obtained from a man aged 18 to 30 with active or convalescent COVID-19. The sample taken for sequencing was peripheral blood. The genes are TRBV5-6 and TRBJ1-2, with D unclear. The CDR3 loop is CASSQPGPYGYTF. The CDR3 bases are TGTGCCAGCAGCCAACCCGGTCCCTATGGCTACACCTTC. The full variable domain, rest sourced from reference TRBV5-6 and TRBJ1-2, is DAGVTQSPTHLIKTRGQQVTLRCSPKSGHDTVSWYQQALGQGPQFIFQYYEEEERQRGNFPDRFSGHQFPNYSSELNVNALLLGDSALYLCASSQPGPYGYTFGSGTRLTVV.